This is a list of T cell receptor beta chains from one sample in a study of cytomegalovirus exposure and HLA in healthy donors. Using immunoSEQ multiplex PCR, the repertoire was profiled, and TCRdb retains in-frame clones only, with some absent. This sample carries fewer than 200,000 clones, 75% to 85% of them seen once, and the ten largest clones take more than 0.95%. The specimen was PBMCs. Receptors originate from a girl aged 2 to 9 in good health and CMV-seropositive. The CDR3 runs from the conserved cysteine through the conserved F or W. D genes are given only for firm matches. Where a row states a size, it is once, few, many or the class of an expanded clone; other rows omit it.

clone_size	v_call	j_call	d_call	cdr3_nt	cdr3_aa
-	TRBV29-1	TRBJ2-3	TRBD1	TGCAGCGTTCAGTCCCGGGACAGGGGTCGAGCGGATACGCAGTATTTT	CSVQSRDRGRADTQYF
-	TRBV14	TRBJ2-2	-	TGTGCCAGCAGCCAAGAAACAGGCTTTGGGACCGGGGAGCTGTTTTTT	CASSQETGFGTGELFF
-	TRBV10-3	TRBJ1-2	-	TGTGCCATCAGTGAGGGAAGGGGTGGTAGCTATGGCTACACCTTC	CAISEGRGGSYGYTF
-	TRBV5-5	TRBJ1-2	-	TGTGCCAGCAGCTTGGTTGTCCAGACTAACTATGGCTACACCTTC	CASSLVVQTNYGYTF
few	TRBV2	TRBJ1-2	-	TGTGCCAGCAGTGGACAGGCTAACTATGGCTACACCTTC	CASSGQANYGYTF
-	TRBV11-2	TRBJ1-1	-	TGTGCCAGCAGCTTAGTAACACAGAACACTGAAGCTTTCTTT	CASSLVTQNTEAFF
-	TRBV6-5	TRBJ1-5	-	TGTGCCAGCGGTTCCAGGACAGACCATCAGCCCCAGCATTTT	CASGSRTDHQPQHF
-	TRBV2	TRBJ1-5	TRBD1	TGTGCCAGCAGAGGACAGGGGAATCAGCCCCAGCATTTT	CASRGQGNQPQHF
-	TRBV25-1	TRBJ1-6	-	TGTGCCAGCAGCGGGGGATCGGGAAACTCACCCCTCCACTTT	CASSGGSGNSPLHF
-	TRBV9	TRBJ1-2	-	TGTGCCAGCAGCGTAGATGGGAGGGGTGGCTACACCTTC	CASSVDGRGGYTF
-	TRBV28	TRBJ2-4	-	TGTGCCAGCAGTTTATCGCTACGACTGGATAAAAACATTCAGTACTTC	CASSLSLRLDKNIQYF
few	TRBV4-2	TRBJ1-5	-	TGTGCCAGCAGCCCCGACAGGACCTTGTGGCCCCAGCATTTT	CASSPDRTLWPQHF
-	TRBV5-1	TRBJ2-7	-	TGCGCCAGCAGCTCAGACACCTACGAGCAGTACTTC	CASSSDTYEQYF
once	TRBV29-1	TRBJ1-5	-	TGCAGCGTTGTACTCGGGTCAGATCAGCCCCAGCATTTT	CSVVLGSDQPQHF
once	TRBV10-3	TRBJ1-2	-	TGTGCCATCAGTGCCGGGACAACGTATGGCTACACCTTC	CAISAGTTYGYTF
-	TRBV7-3	TRBJ2-1	-	TGTGCCAGCAGCTTCCGCAGTTCCTCCTACAATGAGCAGTTCTTC	CASSFRSSSYNEQFF
-	TRBV19	TRBJ1-5	-	TGTGCCAGTAGTATATGGGGGGACGGGAATCAGCCCCAGCATTTT	CASSIWGDGNQPQHF
-	TRBV5-1	TRBJ1-2	-	TGCGCCAGCAGCTCCGGGACAAATTATGGCTACACCTTC	CASSSGTNYGYTF
-	TRBV5-6	TRBJ2-1	-	TGTGCCACCTCTGGTACAGAGTCCTACAATGAGCAGTTCTTC	CATSGTESYNEQFF
-	TRBV7-3	TRBJ2-1	TRBD2	TGTGCCAGCAGCCCCCTCGGTCTAGCGGGAAACTCCTACAATGAGCAGTTCTTC	CASSPLGLAGNSYNEQFF
-	TRBV29-1	TRBJ1-2	-	TGCAGCGTTGTTAATGAGGTGGACTATGGCTACACCTTC	CSVVNEVDYGYTF
-	TRBV7-2	TRBJ1-1	-	TGTGCCAGCAGCCCTCTGGCCCCAGGCACTGAAGCTTTCTTT	CASSPLAPGTEAFF
-	TRBV4-2	TRBJ2-4	TRBD1	TGTGCCAGCAGCCAAGACTGGACAGGGAGAAACATTCAGTACTTC	CASSQDWTGRNIQYF
-	TRBV11-3	TRBJ1-2	-	TGTGCCAGCGGCCACTTGGGGGGGAACTATGGCTACACCTTC	CASGHLGGNYGYTF
-	TRBV5-1	TRBJ2-3	TRBD1	TGCGCCAGCAGTGTCCGGGACAGAAGCACAGATACGCAGTATTTT	CASSVRDRSTDTQYF
-	TRBV5-4	TRBJ1-4	TRBD1	TGTGCCAGCAGCTCGGGACAGGGGCAAAAACTGTTTTTT	CASSSGQGQKLFF
-	TRBV19	TRBJ2-1	TRBD2	TGTGCCAGTAGTATTCTTCCTAGCGGGGCTCCCTACAATGAGCAGTTCTTC	CASSILPSGAPYNEQFF
-	TRBV14	TRBJ1-1	TRBD1	TGTGCCAGCAGCACCCGACAGGGGGGGGGCTCGAACACTGAAGCTTTCTTT	CASSTRQGGGSNTEAFF
once	TRBV11-1	TRBJ1-5	TRBD1	TGTGCCAGCAGCTTAGGACAGGGGGAAAATCAGCCCCAGCATTTT	CASSLGQGENQPQHF
-	TRBV11-3	TRBJ2-7	-	TGTGCCAGCAGCCATACCGACAGTTCCTACGAGCAGTACTTC	CASSHTDSSYEQYF
-	TRBV4-2	TRBJ2-1	TRBD2	TGTGCCAGCGGACCTAGCGGGGGAAACAATGAGCAGTTCTTC	CASGPSGGNNEQFF
few	TRBV6-1	TRBJ1-4	-	TGTGCCGGGGCAGGTCAAAATGAAAAACTGTTTTTT	CAGAGQNEKLFF
-	TRBV11-1	TRBJ2-3	-	TGTGCCAGCAGCTGGGCAACTAGACATACGCAGTATTTT	CASSWATRHTQYF
-	TRBV29-1	TRBJ1-1	TRBD1	TGCAGCGCCCAGACAGGGGGGAATTGGAACACTGAAGCTTTCTTT	CSAQTGGNWNTEAFF
-	TRBV19	TRBJ2-7	TRBD2	TGTGCCACTAGCCTAGCGGGGGTCGCGGGTGAGCAGTACTTC	CATSLAGVAGEQYF
-	TRBV4-1	TRBJ2-7	-	TGCGCCAGCAGCCAGAAGGACAGTTCCGCCGGGTACGAGCAGTACTTC	CASSQKDSSAGYEQYF
-	TRBV6-1	TRBJ2-5	TRBD2	TGTGCCAGCAGAGTCTTTGCGGGAGGTAAGGAGCAGTACTTC	CASRVFAGGKEQYF
-	TRBV14	TRBJ2-7	TRBD2	TGTGCCAGCAGCCAAGCGGGCGGGAGGCCTGTCTACGAGCAGTACTTC	CASSQAGGRPVYEQYF
-	TRBV9	TRBJ2-7	TRBD2	TGTGCCAGCAGCGTAGGCAGTGGTCGGGAGGGCCGCGAGCAGTACTTC	CASSVGSGREGREQYF
-	TRBV9	TRBJ2-7	TRBD2	TGTGCCAGCAGCGTAGGAAGTAGCGGGGTCTACGAGCAGTACTTC	CASSVGSSGVYEQYF
-	TRBV6-1	TRBJ2-7	TRBD2	TGTGCCAGCAGCCAGACTAGCGGGAGGGCCGACGAGTACTTC	CASSQTSGRADEYF
-	TRBV30	TRBJ1-3	-	TGTGCCGGATTTACTGGGCTCGGTGGAAACACCATATATTTT	CAGFTGLGGNTIYF
-	TRBV19	TRBJ2-2	-	TGTGCCAGTAGTTTACAGTGGGCCCTGAACACCGGGGAGCTGTTTTTT	CASSLQWALNTGELFF
-	TRBV25-1	TRBJ1-2	-	TGTGCCAGCAGTGACAGGGGCCCTAGCTATGGCTACACCTTC	CASSDRGPSYGYTF
-	TRBV7-9	TRBJ2-1	TRBD2	TGTGCCAGCAGCTCAACTCAAGCCGGGACTAGCGGCTACAATGAGCAGTTCTTC	CASSSTQAGTSGYNEQFF
-	TRBV5-1	TRBJ1-2	-	TGCGCCAGCAGGAGGGGGGGGCATGGCTACACCTTC	CASRRGGHGYTF
few	TRBV2	TRBJ2-7	-	TGTGCCAGCAGTGGACAGGAAGAATACGAGCAGTACTTC	CASSGQEEYEQYF
-	TRBV5-1	TRBJ2-7	TRBD1	TGCGCCAGCAGCTTCCGGGACAGGGGGCCTCACGAGCAGTACTTC	CASSFRDRGPHEQYF
-	TRBV21-1	TRBJ2-1	-	TGTGCCAGCAGCAAAGTTAGAGCACAGGGGTTCGATGAGCAGTTCTTC	CASSKVRAQGFDEQFF
-	TRBV19	TRBJ1-5	-	TGTGCCGGTAGAGTGTCCCGGAATCAGCCCCAGCATTTT	CAGRVSRNQPQHF